The 10 T cell receptor beta chains in this list originate from one sample, sequenced in a study of CD8 T cells in acute hepatitis C reinfection. Time point reported: naive CD8 control sorted from an acute-time-point sample. The data were produced by immunoSEQ multiplex PCR, yet TCRdb's version contains in-frame clones alone and is incomplete. This sample has tens of thousands of clones; 70% to 90% occur once, and the top ten carry approximately 9.9%. The sequenced sample was naive CD8+ T cells from PBMCs. The receptors here all came from a woman younger than 30 who spontaneously cleared hepatitis C infection.

The V and J genes are TRBV9 and TRBJ2-3; D unresolved. Per the germline V gene, CDR1 is SGDLS and CDR2 is YYNGEE. Trimming took off 4 bases at V and 3 bases at J, with 6 bases between the two ends. The CDR3 contains 12 residues. In nucleotides, the CDR3 is TGTGCCAGCAGCCCCGTTACAGATACGCAGTATTTT. This encodes CASSPVTDTQYF.

The V gene is TRBV5-1, the J gene TRBJ2-1; D is possibly TRBD2 (6 bases). The CDR3 length is 14 residues. Trimming cost V 0 bases and J 7 bases, with 11 bases left between them. CDR1 is SGHRS and CDR2 is YFSETQ in the germline V gene. The CDR3 is CASSLAGRANEQFF. The CDR3 nucleotides read TGCGCCAGCAGCTTGGCCGGGAGAGCTAATGAGCAGTTCTTC.

This chain joins TRBV7-6 and TRBJ2-1; 12 nucleotides match TRBD2. V dropped 3 bases and J dropped 10; count of bases not matched to a gene: 16. CDR3 length: 18 amino acids. Germline-derived CDR1 and CDR2 are SGHVS and FNYEAQ. CDR3 nucleotides: TGTGCCAGCAGCTTCGGGACTAGCGGGCTTAGCGGGATTTCGGAGCAGTTCTTC. This gives the protein CASSFGTSGLSGISEQFF.

The gene calls are TRBV27 and TRBJ2-1, with 7 bases that match TRBD1. This CDR3 region has 15 residues. From germline, CDR1 is MNHEY and CDR2 SMNVEV (reference sequence). The V and J ends lost 5 bases and 2 bases, in that order; junction bases with no gene match: 6. CDR3 residues: CASSQQGNPYNEQFF. DNA for the CDR3: TGTGCCAGCAGTCAACAGGGGAATCCCTACAATGAGCAGTTCTTC.

The chain uses TRBV2 and TRBJ2-1; 10 positions match TRBD2. The CDR3 totals 13 residues. The germline V gene has CDR1 SNHLY and CDR2 FYNNEI. Trimming removed 10 bases from V and 5 bases from J; junction bases left unmatched: 5. CDR3 in DNA: TGTGCCACTGGACTAGCGGAACACAATGAGCAGTTCTTC. Amino acids: CATGLAEHNEQFF.

The chain employs TRBV27 and TRBJ2-7; the D gene is possibly TRBD2 (5 bases). Germline V gene data show CDR1 as MNHEY and CDR2 as SMNVEV (reference sequence). The CDR3 is 13 amino acids. Trimming removed 6 bases at V and 6 bases at J, with 15 bases between. The CDR3 loop reads CASSELRGVEQYF. CDR3 bases: TGTGCCAGCAGCGAACTTCGGGGAGTCGAGCAGTACTTC.

J is TRBJ1-3 and V is TRBV11-2, with D possibly being TRBD1 (5 bases). V lost 1 base, J lost 7 bases, and 14 bases lay in between. The CDR3 runs 15 residues. CDR1 is SGHAT, CDR2 FQNNGV, per germline. The CDR3 here is CASSLGGAERNTIYF. The CDR3 coding sequence is TGTGCCAGCAGCTTAGGAGGGGCAGAAAGGAACACCATATATTTT.

This chain joins TRBV9 and TRBJ1-2, with 8 bases identical to TRBD1. The CDR3 is made up of 18 amino acids. The junction had 20 bases not matched to a gene; V was cut back by 5 bases and J by 5 bases. CDR1 is SGDLS, CDR2 YYNGEE, per germline. CDR3 sequence reads: CASRGEVAGGFRVYGYTF. The CDR3 DNA reads as TGTGCCAGCAGGGGAGAGGTGGCAGGGGGCTTTCGGGTTTATGGCTACACCTTC.

J is TRBJ2-2 and V is TRBV13; D is undetermined. CDR1 is PRHDT and CDR2 is FYEKMQ in the germline V gene (reference sequence). There are 15 residues in the CDR3. V dropped 0 bases and J dropped 6 bases, with 11 bases sitting between them. As DNA, the CDR3 is TGTGCCAGCAGCTTAGGCCTAAATAACGCCGGGGAGCTGTTTTTT. Translated, it gives CASSLGLNNAGELFF.

This clone was seen just once. The rearrangement uses TRBV7-2 and TRBJ2-7; D not certain. Germline V lookup: CDR1 SGHTA, CDR2 FQGNSA. Trimming took 1 base from V and 0 from J, leaving 10 bases between them. This CDR3 is built from 15 residues. CDR3 loop: CASSLVRASSYEQYF. Here the CDR3 DNA reads TGTGCCAGCAGCTTAGTTAGGGCTTCCTCCTACGAGCAGTACTTC.